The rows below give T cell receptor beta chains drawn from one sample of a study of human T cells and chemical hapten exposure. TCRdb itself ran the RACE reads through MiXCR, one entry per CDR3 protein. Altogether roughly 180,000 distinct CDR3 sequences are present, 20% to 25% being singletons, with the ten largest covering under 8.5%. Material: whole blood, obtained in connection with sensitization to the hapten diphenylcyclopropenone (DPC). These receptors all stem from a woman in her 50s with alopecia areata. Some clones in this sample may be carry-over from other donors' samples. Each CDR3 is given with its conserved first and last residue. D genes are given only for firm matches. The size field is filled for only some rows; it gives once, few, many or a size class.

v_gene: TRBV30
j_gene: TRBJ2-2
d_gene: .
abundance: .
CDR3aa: CAWSEMNRGRGELFF
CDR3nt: TGTGCCTGGAGTGAAATGAACCGGGGCCGCGGGGAGCTGTTTTTT

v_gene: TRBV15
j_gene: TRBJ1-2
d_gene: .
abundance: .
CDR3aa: CATSRDGSGGYTF
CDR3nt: TGTGCCACCAGCAGAGATGGGAGTGGTGGCTACACCTTC

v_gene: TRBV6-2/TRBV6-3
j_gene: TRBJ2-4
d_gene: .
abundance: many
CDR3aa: CASSSQRGRVNIQYF
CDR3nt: TGTGCCAGCAGTTCCCAACGGGGGCGAGTGAACATTCAGTACTTC

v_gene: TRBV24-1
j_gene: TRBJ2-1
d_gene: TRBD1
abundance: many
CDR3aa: CATRATQGVNEQFF
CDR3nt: TGTGCCACCCGTGCAACACAGGGGGTCAATGAGCAGTTCTTC

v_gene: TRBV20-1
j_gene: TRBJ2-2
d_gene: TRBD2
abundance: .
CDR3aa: CSATGTSGRAGELFF
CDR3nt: TGCAGTGCTACTGGGACTAGCGGGAGGGCCGGGGAGCTGTTTTTT

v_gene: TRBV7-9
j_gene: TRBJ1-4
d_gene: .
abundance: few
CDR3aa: CASSILTGFEEKLFF
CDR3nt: TGTGCCAGCAGCATACTTACAGGATTCGAGGAAAAACTGTTTTTT

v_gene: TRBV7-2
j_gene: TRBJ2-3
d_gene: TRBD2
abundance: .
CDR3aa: CASSFEGLAGVDTQYF
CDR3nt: TGTGCCAGCAGCTTTGAGGGACTAGCGGGAGTAGATACGCAGTATTTT

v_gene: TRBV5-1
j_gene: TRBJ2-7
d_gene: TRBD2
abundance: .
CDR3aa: CASSLWGAREGSEQYF
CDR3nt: TGCGCCAGCAGTCTGTGGGGCGCGCGGGAGGGGAGCGAGCAGTACTTC

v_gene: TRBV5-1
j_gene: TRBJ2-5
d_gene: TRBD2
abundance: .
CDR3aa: CASSRSGTDETQYF
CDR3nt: TGCGCCAGCAGCCGGAGCGGGACGGATGAGACCCAGTACTTC

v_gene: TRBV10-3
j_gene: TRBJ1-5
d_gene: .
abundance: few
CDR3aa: CATRAISNQPQHF
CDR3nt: TGTGCCACCCGCGCGATTAGCAATCAGCCCCAGCATTTT

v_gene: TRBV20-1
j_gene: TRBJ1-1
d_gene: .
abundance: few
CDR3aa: CSARVVGTEAFF
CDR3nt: TGCAGTGCTAGAGTGGTAGGGACTGAAGCTTTCTTT

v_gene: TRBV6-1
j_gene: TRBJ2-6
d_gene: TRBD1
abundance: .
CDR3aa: CASSEQGGWANVLTF
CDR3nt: TGTGCCAGCAGTGAACAAGGGGGCTGGGCCAACGTCCTGACTTTT

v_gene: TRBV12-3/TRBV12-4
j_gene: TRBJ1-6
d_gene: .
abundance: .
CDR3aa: CASSLGSAGNSPLHF
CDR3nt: TGTGCCAGCAGTTTAGGGTCGGCGGGTAATTCACCCCTCCACTTT

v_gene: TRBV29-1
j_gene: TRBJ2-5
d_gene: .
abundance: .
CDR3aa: CSVDRNQETQYF
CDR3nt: TGCAGCGTTGACAGGAACCAAGAGACCCAGTACTTC

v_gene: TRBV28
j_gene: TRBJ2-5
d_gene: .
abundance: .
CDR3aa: CASSPPLVAETQYF
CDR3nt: TGTGCCAGCAGTCCCCCGTTGGTAGCGGAGACCCAGTACTTC

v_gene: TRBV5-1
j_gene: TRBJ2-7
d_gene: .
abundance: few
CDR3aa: CASSLDQALGYEQYF
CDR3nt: TGCGCCAGCAGCTTGGATCAGGCCCTAGGGTACGAGCAGTACTTC

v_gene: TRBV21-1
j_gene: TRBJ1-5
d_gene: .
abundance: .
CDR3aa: CASSTSTGCKDQPQHF
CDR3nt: TGTGCCAGCAGCACTTCGACAGGGTGCAAGGATCAGCCCCAGCATTTT

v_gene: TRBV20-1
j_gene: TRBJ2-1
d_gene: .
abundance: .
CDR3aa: CSAGLGLYNEQFF
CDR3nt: TGTAGTGCTGGCCTGGGACTTTACAATGAGCAGTTCTTC